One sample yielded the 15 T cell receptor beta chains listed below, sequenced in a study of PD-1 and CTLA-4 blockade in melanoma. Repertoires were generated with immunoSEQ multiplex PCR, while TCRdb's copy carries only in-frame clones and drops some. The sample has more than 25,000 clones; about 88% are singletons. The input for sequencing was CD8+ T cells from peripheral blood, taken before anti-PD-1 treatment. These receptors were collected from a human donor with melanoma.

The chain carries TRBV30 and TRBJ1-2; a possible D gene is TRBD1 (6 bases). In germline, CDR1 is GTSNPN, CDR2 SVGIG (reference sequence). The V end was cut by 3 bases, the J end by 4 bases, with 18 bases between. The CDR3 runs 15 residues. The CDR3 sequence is CAWRKTQGETYGYTF. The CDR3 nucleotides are TGTGCCTGGAGAAAAACACAGGGTGAAACCTATGGCTACACCTTC.

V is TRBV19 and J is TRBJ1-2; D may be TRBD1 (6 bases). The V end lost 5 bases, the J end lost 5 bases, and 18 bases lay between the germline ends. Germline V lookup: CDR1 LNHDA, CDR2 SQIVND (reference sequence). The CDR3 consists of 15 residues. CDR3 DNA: TGTGCCAGTAGTCATTGGACAGCCTGGGGTTATGGCTACACCTTC. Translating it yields CASSHWTAWGYGYTF.

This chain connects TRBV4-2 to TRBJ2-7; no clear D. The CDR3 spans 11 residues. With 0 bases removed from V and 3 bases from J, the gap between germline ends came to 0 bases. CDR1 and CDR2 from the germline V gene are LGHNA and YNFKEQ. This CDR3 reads CASSQDYEQYF. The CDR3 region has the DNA TGTGCCAGCAGCCAAGACTACGAGCAGTACTTC.

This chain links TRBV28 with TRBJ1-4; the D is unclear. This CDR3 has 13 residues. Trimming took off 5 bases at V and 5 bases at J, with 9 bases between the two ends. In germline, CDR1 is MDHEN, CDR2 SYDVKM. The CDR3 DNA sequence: TGTGCCAGCAGTGGAGGGTGGAATGAAAAACTGTTTTTT. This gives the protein CASSGGWNEKLFF.

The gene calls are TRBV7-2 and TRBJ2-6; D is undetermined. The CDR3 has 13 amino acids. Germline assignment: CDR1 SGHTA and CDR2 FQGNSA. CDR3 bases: TGTGCGCGAAGGGACTCTGGGGCCAACGTCCTGACTTTC. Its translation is CARRDSGANVLTF.

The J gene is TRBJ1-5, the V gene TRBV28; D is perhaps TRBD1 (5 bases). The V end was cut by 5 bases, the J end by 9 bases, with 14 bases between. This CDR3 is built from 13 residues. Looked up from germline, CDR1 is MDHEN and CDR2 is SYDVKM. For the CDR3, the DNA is TGTGCCAGCAGTAACCTGGGACGCGGGCCCCAGCATTTT. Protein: CASSNLGRGPQHF.

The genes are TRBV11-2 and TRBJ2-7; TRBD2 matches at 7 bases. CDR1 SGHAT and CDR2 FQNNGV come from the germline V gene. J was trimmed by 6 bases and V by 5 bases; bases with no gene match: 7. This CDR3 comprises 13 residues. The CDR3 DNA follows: TGTGCCAGCAGCGTTTGGGAGGGCCCCGAGCAGTACTTC. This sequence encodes CASSVWEGPEQYF.

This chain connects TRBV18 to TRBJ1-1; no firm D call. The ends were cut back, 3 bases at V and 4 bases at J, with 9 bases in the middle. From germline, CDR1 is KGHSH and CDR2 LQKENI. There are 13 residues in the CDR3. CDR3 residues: CASSPSDRTEAFF. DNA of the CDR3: TGTGCCAGCTCACCTTCAGACCGCACTGAAGCTTTCTTT.

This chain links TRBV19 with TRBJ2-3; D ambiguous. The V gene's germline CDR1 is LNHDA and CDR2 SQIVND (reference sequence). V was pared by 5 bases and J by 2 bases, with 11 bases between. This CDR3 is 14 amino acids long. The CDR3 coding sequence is TGTGCCAGTAGTCTCCGGGTCAACACAGATACGCAGTATTTT. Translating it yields CASSLRVNTDTQYF.

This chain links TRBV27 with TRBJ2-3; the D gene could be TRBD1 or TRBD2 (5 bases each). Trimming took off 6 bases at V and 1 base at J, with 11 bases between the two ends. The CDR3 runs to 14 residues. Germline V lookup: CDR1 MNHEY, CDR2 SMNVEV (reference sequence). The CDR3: CASSDGDRTDTQYF. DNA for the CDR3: TGTGCCAGCAGCGATGGGGACCGCACAGATACGCAGTATTTT.

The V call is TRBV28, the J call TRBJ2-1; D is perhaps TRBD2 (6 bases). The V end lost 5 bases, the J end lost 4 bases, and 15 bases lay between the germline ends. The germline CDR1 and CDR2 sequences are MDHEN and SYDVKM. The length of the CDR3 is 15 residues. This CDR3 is CASSPRTSRYNEQFF. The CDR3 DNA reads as TGTGCCAGCAGTCCCCGAACTAGCAGATACAATGAGCAGTTCTTC.

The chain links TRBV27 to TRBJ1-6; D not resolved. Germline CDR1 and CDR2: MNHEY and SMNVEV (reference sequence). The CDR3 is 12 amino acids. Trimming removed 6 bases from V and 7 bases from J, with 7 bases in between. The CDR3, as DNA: TGTGCCAGCAGCTACGGGAATTCACCCCTCCACTTT. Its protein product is CASSYGNSPLHF.

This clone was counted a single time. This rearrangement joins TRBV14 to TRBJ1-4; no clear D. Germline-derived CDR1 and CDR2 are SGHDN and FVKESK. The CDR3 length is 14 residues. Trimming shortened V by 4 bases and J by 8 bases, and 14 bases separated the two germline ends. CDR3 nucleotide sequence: TGTGCCAGCAGCCGAGGATTTAGGGAAGAAAAACTGTTTTTT. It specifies CASSRGFREEKLFF.

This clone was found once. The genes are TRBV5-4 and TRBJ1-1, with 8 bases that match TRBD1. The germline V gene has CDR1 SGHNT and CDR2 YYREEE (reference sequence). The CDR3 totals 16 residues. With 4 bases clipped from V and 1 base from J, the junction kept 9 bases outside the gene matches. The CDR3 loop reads CASSPRGTGSNTEAFF. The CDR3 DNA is TGTGCCAGCAGCCCGCGCGGGACAGGATCGAACACTGAAGCTTTCTTT. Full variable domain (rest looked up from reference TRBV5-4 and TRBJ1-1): ETGVTQSPTHLIKTRGQQVTLRCSSQSGHNTVSWYQQALGQGPQFIFQYYREEENGRGNFPPRFSGLQFPNYSSELNVNALELDDSALYLCASSPRGTGSNTEAFFGQGTRLTVV.

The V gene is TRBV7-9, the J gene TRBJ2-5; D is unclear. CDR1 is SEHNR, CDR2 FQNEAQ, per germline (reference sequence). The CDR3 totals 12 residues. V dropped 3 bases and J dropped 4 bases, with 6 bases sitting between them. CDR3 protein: CASSFLTETQYF. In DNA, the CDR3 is TGTGCCAGCAGCTTCCTGACAGAGACCCAGTACTTC.